One and the same sample provided the 11 T cell receptor beta chains below, sequenced in a study of cytomegalovirus exposure and HLA in healthy donors. 13 Jbeta primers and 60 Vbeta primers were used for the PCR. Repertoires were generated with immunoSEQ multiplex PCR, while TCRdb's copy carries only in-frame clones and drops some. The data hold about 110,000 clones, with just over 70% observed a single time. The specimen sequenced was PBMCs. The receptors shown here come from a boy aged 10-17 years in good health and CMV-seronegative.

The V call is TRBV29-1, the J call TRBJ2-3; D gene unclear. V was clipped by 4 bases and J by 6 bases, with 14 bases between them. The germline V gene encodes CDR1 SQVTM and CDR2 ANQGSEA. CDR3 length equals 13 residues. The CDR3 nucleotides are TGCAGCGTTGCTACGATCCTTGTGGATACGCAGTATTTT. This codes for CSVATILVDTQYF.

The chain uses TRBV13 and TRBJ2-5; TRBD2 agrees at 7 bases. CDR3 length: 13 amino acids. V was clipped by 5 bases and J by 3 bases; unmatched bases: 3. Germline CDR1 PRHDT, CDR2 FYEKMQ (reference sequence). DNA for the CDR3: TGTGCCAGCAGCGGACGGGGGGAAGAGACCCAGTACTTC. Residues: CASSGRGEETQYF.

This clone was seen a single time. The J gene is TRBJ2-5, the V gene TRBV6-5; TRBD1 aligns across 9 bases. TRBJ2-7 matches the DNA end more closely, so the J call is doubtful. The germline V gene has CDR1 MNHEY and CDR2 SVGAGI. The CDR3 covers 14 residues. DNA of the CDR3: TGTGCCAGCAGTTACAGTAACAGGGGGCCCGAGCAGTACTTC. Its translation is CASSYSNRGPEQYF.

The J gene is TRBJ1-2, the V gene TRBV6-1; D is possibly TRBD1 (5 bases). The CDR3 has 14 residues. V was pared by 5 bases and J by 8 bases, with 18 bases between. Germline values: CDR1 MNHNS, CDR2 SASEGT. The CDR3 DNA reads as TGTGCCAGCAGTCCACGGCGGGGGGAACAGGGCTACACCTTC. This encodes CASSPRRGEQGYTF.

This clone was counted a few times. V is TRBV5-1 and J is TRBJ1-4, with 7 bases identical to TRBD1. V was pared by 5 bases and J by 5 bases, with 15 bases of the junction left unmatched. From germline, CDR1 is SGHRS and CDR2 YFSETQ. The CDR3 runs 17 residues. The CDR3 DNA follows: TGCGCCAGCAGTCGGTTATTTCGAGACAGGGAGAATGAAAAACTGTTTTTT. It is translated as CASSRLFRDRENEKLFF.

The rearrangement links TRBV23-1 to TRBJ1-1; the D is unclear. TRBV23-1 is an open reading frame, and its role is uncertain. With 8 bases removed from V and 3 bases from J, the gap between germline ends came to 10 bases. CDR3 length: 12 residues. CDR3 in amino acids: CASSRMHTEAFF. CDR3 coding DNA: TGCGCCAGCTCGCGAATGCACACTGAAGCTTTCTTT.

This chain uses TRBV30 with TRBJ2-7; D is uncertain. CDR1 is GTSNPN, CDR2 SVGIG, per germline (reference sequence). This CDR3 has 13 residues. V was clipped by 0 bases and J by 6 bases, with 12 bases between them. The CDR3 here is CAWSVIRGFEQYF. For the CDR3, the DNA is TGTGCCTGGAGTGTAATACGAGGCTTCGAGCAGTACTTC.

This sequence joins TRBV4-3 and TRBJ1-6; weak D call: TRBD1 (5 bases). With 0 bases removed from V and 4 bases from J, the gap between germline ends came to 10 bases. Per the germline V gene, CDR1 is LGHNA and CDR2 is YSLEER. This CDR3 is 16 amino acids long. CDR3 residues: CASSQDSRVYNSPLHF. For the CDR3, the DNA is TGCGCCAGCAGCCAAGACAGCAGGGTATATAATTCACCCCTCCACTTT.

The chain employs TRBV5-1 and TRBJ1-1; no clear D. The germline CDR1 and CDR2 sequences are SGHRS and YFSETQ. The V end was cut by 0 bases, the J end by 1 base, with 10 bases between. This CDR3 region has 15 residues. CDR3 sequence (DNA): TGCGCCAGCAGCTTGGAGGAGGCTACGAACACTGAAGCTTTCTTT. Its protein is CASSLEEATNTEAFF.

The chain carries TRBV28 and TRBJ2-1; 7 positions agree with TRBD2. From germline, CDR1 is MDHEN and CDR2 SYDVKM. The CDR3 covers 15 residues. Trimming removed 3 bases from V and 8 bases from J; junction bases left unmatched: 10. CDR3 nucleotide sequence: TGTGCCAGCAGTTTTTATTCTGGGAGGGTCGATGAGCAGTTCTTC. The encoded protein is CASSFYSGRVDEQFF.

This clone was observed a few times. The V and J genes are TRBV5-6 and TRBJ1-1, with 11 nucleotides matching TRBD1. The CDR3 contains 12 residues. Germline assignment: CDR1 SGHDT and CDR2 YYEEEE. V shed 4 bases and J 7 bases; nucleotides not matched to a gene: 0. The CDR3 spells CASSGTGGEAFF. CDR3 bases: TGTGCCAGCAGCGGGACAGGGGGTGAAGCTTTCTTT.